The present TCR beta chain was sequenced within a study of OX40 agonist ivuxolimab in advanced cancers. Looking at the study overall: Patients were infused with ivuxolimab every 2 weeks at 0.01 to 10 mg/kg.

Libraries were prepared by immunoSEQ multiplex PCR; TCRdb keeps only in-frame clonotypes and omits some of them. The profile shows roughly 48,000 clones, roughly 90% of them singletons. For this clone: The sample has other DNA sequences that encode this CDR3 too.

CDR3 length: 12 amino acids. CDR1 and CDR2 (germline): SEHNR, FQNEAQ (reference sequence). V lost 3 bases, J lost 9 bases, and 9 bases lay in between. This chain uses TRBV7-9 with TRBJ1-5, with D perhaps matching TRBD1 (6 bases). This clonotype was sampled from an adult with an advanced solid tumor such as melanoma, head and neck, liver or kidney cancer. Material: CD4+ or CD8+ T cells sorted from blood, obtained in a trial of the OX40 agonist ivuxolimab. In nucleotides, the CDR3 is TGTGCCAGCAGCTTGGAAGGGGGGCCCCAGCATTTT. As protein: CASSLEGGPQHF.